Listed here is a single TCR beta chain. Its matching antigen is unknown. The record originates from a study of cytomegalovirus exposure and HLA in healthy donors. General study results and limits: Upon later analysis, HLA-associated TCR beta chains proved more clonally expanded than other, equally common chains.

PCR employed 60 Vbeta and 13 Jbeta primers. Assay used: immunoSEQ multiplex PCR; TCRdb lists only in-frame clones, some missing. The table lists more than 200,000 clones, 60% to 80% of them singletons, with 1.5% to 2% in the top ten. The CDR3 is 15 residues long. The germline V gene encodes CDR1 ENHRY and CDR2 SYGVKD. V lost 0 bases, J lost 10 bases, and 16 bases lay in between. The chain has TRBV10-3 and TRBJ2-1, with a weak D call TRBD2 (6 bases). The receptor comes from a male donor in good health and CMV-seronegative. Sequencing used PBMCs. The chain's CDR3 is CAISESKDPRGEQFF. The CDR3 DNA sequence: TGTGCCATCAGTGAGTCGAAGGACCCCCGGGGGGAGCAGTTCTTC.